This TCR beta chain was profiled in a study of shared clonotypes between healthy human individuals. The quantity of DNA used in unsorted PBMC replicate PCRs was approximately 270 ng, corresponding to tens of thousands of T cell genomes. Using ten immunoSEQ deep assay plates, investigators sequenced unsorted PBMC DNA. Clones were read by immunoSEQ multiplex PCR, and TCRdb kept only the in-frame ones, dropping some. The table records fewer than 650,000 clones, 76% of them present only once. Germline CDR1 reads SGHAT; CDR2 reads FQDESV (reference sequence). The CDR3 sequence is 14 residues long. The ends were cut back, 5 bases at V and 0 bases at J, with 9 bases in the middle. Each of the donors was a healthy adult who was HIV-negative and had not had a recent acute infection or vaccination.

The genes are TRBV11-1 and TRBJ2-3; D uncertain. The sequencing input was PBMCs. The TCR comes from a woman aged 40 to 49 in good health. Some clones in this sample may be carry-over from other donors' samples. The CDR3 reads CASSPFESTDTQYF. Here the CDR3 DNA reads TGTGCCAGCAGCCCCTTCGAAAGCACAGATACGCAGTATTTT.